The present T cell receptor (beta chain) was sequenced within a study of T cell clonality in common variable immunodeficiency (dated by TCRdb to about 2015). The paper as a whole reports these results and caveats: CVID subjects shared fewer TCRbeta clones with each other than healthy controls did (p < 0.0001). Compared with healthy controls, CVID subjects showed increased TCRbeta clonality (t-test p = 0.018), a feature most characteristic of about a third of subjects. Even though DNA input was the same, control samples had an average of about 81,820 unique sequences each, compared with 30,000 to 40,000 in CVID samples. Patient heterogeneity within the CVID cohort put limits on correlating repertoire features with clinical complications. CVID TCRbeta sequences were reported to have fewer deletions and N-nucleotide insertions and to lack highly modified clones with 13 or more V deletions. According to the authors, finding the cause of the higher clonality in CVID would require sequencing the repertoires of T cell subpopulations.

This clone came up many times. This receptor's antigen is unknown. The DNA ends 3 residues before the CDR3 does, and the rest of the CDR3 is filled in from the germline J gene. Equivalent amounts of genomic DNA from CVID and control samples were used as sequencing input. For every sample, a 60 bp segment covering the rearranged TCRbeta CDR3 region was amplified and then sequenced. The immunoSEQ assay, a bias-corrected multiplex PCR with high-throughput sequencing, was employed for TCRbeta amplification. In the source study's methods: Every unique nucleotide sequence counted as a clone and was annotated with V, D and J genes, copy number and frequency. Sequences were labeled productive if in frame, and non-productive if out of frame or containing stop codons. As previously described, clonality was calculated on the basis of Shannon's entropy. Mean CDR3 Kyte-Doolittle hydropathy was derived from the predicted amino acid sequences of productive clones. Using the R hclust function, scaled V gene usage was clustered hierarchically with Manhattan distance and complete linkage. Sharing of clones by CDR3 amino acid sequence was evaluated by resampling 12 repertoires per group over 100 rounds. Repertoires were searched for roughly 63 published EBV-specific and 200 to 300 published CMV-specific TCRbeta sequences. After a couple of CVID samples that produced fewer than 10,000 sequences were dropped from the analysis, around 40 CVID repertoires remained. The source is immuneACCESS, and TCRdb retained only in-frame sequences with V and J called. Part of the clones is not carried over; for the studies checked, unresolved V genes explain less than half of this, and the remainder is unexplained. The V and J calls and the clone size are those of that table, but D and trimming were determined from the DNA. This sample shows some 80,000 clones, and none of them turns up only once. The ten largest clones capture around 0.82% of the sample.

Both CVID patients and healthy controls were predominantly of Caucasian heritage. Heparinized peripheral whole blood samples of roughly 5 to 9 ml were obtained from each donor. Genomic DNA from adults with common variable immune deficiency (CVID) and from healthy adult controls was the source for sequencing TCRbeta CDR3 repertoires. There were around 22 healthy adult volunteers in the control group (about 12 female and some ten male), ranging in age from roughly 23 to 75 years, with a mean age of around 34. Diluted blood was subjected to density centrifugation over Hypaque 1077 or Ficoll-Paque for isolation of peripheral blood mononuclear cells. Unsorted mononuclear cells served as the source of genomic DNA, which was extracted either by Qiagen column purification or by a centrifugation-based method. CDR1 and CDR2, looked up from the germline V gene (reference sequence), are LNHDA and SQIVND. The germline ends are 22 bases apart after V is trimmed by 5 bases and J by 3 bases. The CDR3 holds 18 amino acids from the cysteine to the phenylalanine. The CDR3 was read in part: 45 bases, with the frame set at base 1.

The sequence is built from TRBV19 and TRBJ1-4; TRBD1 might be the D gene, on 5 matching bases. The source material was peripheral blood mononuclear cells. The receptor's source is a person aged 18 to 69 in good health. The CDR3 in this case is CASSAPIYQGGPNEKLFF. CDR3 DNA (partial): TGTGCCAGTAGTGCGCCGATTTATCAGGGCGGCCCTAATGAAAAA.